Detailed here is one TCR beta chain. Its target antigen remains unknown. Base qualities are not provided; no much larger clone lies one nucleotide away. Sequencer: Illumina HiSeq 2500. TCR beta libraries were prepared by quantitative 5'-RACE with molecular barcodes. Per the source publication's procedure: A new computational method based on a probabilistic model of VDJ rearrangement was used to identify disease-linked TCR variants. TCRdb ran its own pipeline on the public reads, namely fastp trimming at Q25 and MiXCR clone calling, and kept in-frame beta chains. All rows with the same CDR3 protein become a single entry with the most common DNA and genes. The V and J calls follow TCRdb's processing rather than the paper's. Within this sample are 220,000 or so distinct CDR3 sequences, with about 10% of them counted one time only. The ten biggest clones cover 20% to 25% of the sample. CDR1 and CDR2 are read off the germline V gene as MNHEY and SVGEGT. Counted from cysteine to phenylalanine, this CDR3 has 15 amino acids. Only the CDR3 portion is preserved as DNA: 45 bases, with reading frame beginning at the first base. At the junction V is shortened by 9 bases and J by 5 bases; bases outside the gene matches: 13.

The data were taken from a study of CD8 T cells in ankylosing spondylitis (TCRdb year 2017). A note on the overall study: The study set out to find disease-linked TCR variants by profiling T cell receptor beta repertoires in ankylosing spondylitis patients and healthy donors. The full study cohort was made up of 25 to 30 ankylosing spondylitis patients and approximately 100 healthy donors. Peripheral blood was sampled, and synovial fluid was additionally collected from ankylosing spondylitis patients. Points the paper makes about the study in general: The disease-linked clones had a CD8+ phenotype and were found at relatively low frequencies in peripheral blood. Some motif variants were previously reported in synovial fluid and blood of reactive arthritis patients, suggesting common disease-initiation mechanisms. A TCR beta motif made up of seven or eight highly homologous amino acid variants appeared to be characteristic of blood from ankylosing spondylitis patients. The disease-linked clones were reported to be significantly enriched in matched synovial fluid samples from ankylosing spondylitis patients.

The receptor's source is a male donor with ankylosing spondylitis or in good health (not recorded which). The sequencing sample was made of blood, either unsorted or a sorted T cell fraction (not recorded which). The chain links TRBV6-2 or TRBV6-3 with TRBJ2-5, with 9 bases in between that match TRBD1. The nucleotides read TGTGCCAGTTCGGTAGGGACAGGGACCGCGGAGACCCAGTACTTC. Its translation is CASSVGTGTAETQYF.